Listed below are T cell receptor beta chains from one sample, sequenced in a study of PD-1 blockade in classical Hodgkin lymphoma. Measured with immunoSEQ multiplex PCR; TCRdb has only the in-frame clones, and not every one. The repertoire holds under 45,000 clones, with roughly three quarters as singletons. Sample: peripheral blood mononuclear cells (PBMCs), taken at baseline. The origin of the receptors is a human donor with classical Hodgkin lymphoma. Both conserved end residues are part of each CDR3. D genes are given only for firm matches.

d_call v_call cdr3_aa
. TRBV6-5 CASSPTTQFNNEQFF
TRBD2 TRBV7-3 CASSLRASSGRPYEQYF
. TRBV29-1 CSVQASGNTIYF
. TRBV11-2 CASSLVEAYGYTF
. TRBV30 CAGLDTTNEKLFF
. TRBV2 CASTVADSYEQYF
. TRBV27 CASRPLMNGKARNQPQHF
. TRBV5-1 CASSWRVGDTDTQYF
. TRBV30 CACPTVTSGNTIYF
. TRBV28 CASSLAGEGEKLFF
. TRBV7-9 CASSLMDFNEQFF
TRBD2 TRBV7-3 CASSPGTSGSGQFF
. TRBV12-5 CASGTEYGYTF
. TRBV7-9 CASSLGDLNQPQHF
TRBD1 TRBV9 CASSPQGGPYEQYF
TRBD1 TRBV11-2 CASSLHRGQYF
. TRBV6-4 CASSAQPGTGELFF
TRBD1 TRBV6-5 CASSYSTGGKAFF
TRBD1 TRBV27 CASRVRQGDTEAFF
. TRBV29-1 CSARSGLNTGELFF
TRBD2 TRBV27 CASRRGTSPNYEQYF
. TRBV5-6 CASTFGYNEQFF
TRBD1 TRBV6-1 CASSGPGTGGYEQFF
. TRBV11-3 CASSLLGDTQYF
. TRBV6-5 CASRLQGQYGYTF
. TRBV27 CASSLLGVNTGELFF
. TRBV4-2 CASSQESRENSPLHF
. TRBV27 CASSPRVGGYTF
. TRBV7-3 CASSPTTYNEQFF
TRBD2 TRBV7-9 CASSFGGLASYEQYF
. TRBV19 CASSLYPLTAIGNQPQHF
. TRBV27 CASNLAFPYEQYF
TRBD1 TRBV11-2 CASSVTGRPTEAFF
TRBD2 TRBV7-2 CASSLAFRLAGDSRPYEQYF
TRBD1 TRBV5-1 CASSLRGQDTDTQYF
TRBD2 TRBV28 CATLGAGPTDTQYF
. TRBV7-9 CASSLGGYMNTEAFF
. TRBV6-5 CASRKTGYNQPQHF
. TRBV12-5 CASGLVGGDTGELFF
. TRBV7-9 CASSLAGGRFEAFF
TRBD2 TRBV6-5 CASNRAGTINEQFF
. TRBV6-6 CASLLVERIEAFF
TRBD2 TRBV7-2 CASSLTSGSSYEQYF
. TRBV5-1 CASSLAGREQETQYF
. TRBV7-9 CASSSGLRVGNEQFF
. TRBV16 CASSQSPGGDNYGYTF
. TRBV28 CASSFTPGTSTGDRTYEQYF
. TRBV19 CASRPRTNNEQFF
. TRBV25-1 CASSHSPGRGTYEQYF
. TRBV6-5 CASRPGQLYNSPLHF
. TRBV27 CASSLQGGRPGANVLTF
. TRBV2 CASSEGYTGAETQYF
. TRBV7-3 CASSSGLGNTGELFF
TRBD1 TRBV28 CASSFTGGNYGYTF
. TRBV7-9 CASSLIEFGEQFF